Listed below are T cell receptor beta chains from one sample, sequenced in a study of PD-1 and CTLA-4 blockade in melanoma. Using immunoSEQ multiplex PCR, the repertoire was profiled, and TCRdb retains in-frame clones only, with some absent. The table has under 40,000 clones, about 88% seen once. The source material was CD8+ T cells from peripheral blood, sampled from a patient given anti-PD-1 treatment. Source of these receptors: a human donor with melanoma. Each CDR3 is given with its conserved first and last residue. The D gene is left open where the match is weak. The listing skips clone size in some rows; elsewhere it reads once, few, many or a size class.

>TRBV13|NA|TRBJ2-7|NA
CASSLGQGGISYEQYF
TGTGCCAGCAGCTTAGGGCAGGGGGGGATCTCCTACGAGCAGTACTTC
>TRBV6-1|NA|TRBJ2-7|NA
CASSEEYETEQYF
TGTGCCAGCAGTGAAGAGTACGAGACAGAACAGTACTTC
>TRBV28|NA|TRBJ2-3|TRBD1
CASSWGQGASTDTQYF
TGTGCCAGCAGTTGGGGACAGGGCGCTAGCACAGATACGCAGTATTTT
>TRBV29-1|NA|TRBJ1-2|NA
CSVEVPGYGYTF
TGCAGCGTTGAAGTCCCGGGATATGGCTACACCTTC
>TRBV29-1|NA|TRBJ2-5|NA
CSVEDFTGQETQYF
TGCAGCGTTGAAGATTTCACAGGGCAAGAGACCCAGTACTTC
>TRBV11-2|NA|TRBJ2-5|NA
CASSLEWEETQYF
TGTGCCAGCAGCTTAGAGTGGGAAGAGACCCAGTACTTC
>TRBV29-1|once|TRBJ2-1|NA
CSVDKSYNEQFF
TGCAGCGTCGATAAATCCTACAATGAGCAGTTCTTC
>TRBV9|NA|TRBJ2-5|NA
CASSVGDSETQYF
TGTGCCAGCAGCGTAGGCGACAGTGAGACCCAGTACTTC
>TRBV7-2|NA|TRBJ2-2|TRBD2
CASSLVRGLAGRTGELFF
TGTGCCAGCAGCTTAGTTCGGGGACTAGCGGGGAGAACCGGGGAGCTGTTTTTT
>TRBV25-1|NA|TRBJ2-7|TRBD1
CASGTGGAGQYF
TGTGCCAGCGGGACAGGCGGAGCTGGGCAGTACTTC
>TRBV28|NA|TRBJ1-5|NA
CASSLGSNQPQHF
TGTGCCAGCAGTTTAGGAAGCAATCAGCCCCAGCATTTT
>TRBV30|NA|TRBJ1-2|NA
CAWTIGGEGYTF
TGTGCCTGGACCATAGGGGGAGAGGGCTACACCTTC
>TRBV6-2/TRBV6-3|NA|TRBJ2-7|TRBD2
CASSFTGGDTEQYF
TGTGCCAGCAGTTTCACGGGGGGGGATACAGAGCAGTACTTC
>TRBV7-9|NA|TRBJ2-1|NA
CASSPLGANEQFF
TGTGCCAGCAGCCCCTTAGGGGCCAATGAGCAGTTCTTC
>TRBV21-1|NA|TRBJ1-5|NA
CASSKAGGNQPQHF
TGTGCCAGCAGCAAGGCCGGGGGCAATCAGCCCCAGCATTTT
>TRBV5-4|NA|TRBJ1-2|NA
CASSLVAEANYGYTF
TGTGCCAGCAGCTTGGTCGCAGAAGCTAACTATGGCTACACCTTC
>TRBV9|NA|TRBJ2-1|NA
CASSLWPGNLNEQFF
TGTGCCAGCAGCCTTTGGCCAGGGAACCTCAATGAGCAGTTCTTC
>TRBV7-8|NA|TRBJ2-7|TRBD2
CASSTSSGGYYEQYF
TGTGCCAGCAGCACCTCTAGCGGGGGATACTACGAGCAGTACTTC
>TRBV7-6|NA|TRBJ2-1|NA
CASSLAGDYNEQFF
TGTGCCAGCAGCTTAGCGGGGGACTACAATGAGCAGTTCTTC
>TRBV14|NA|TRBJ1-3|NA
CASSPGGFGNTIYF
TGTGCCAGCAGCCCGGGGGGCTTTGGAAACACCATATATTTT
>TRBV7-9|NA|TRBJ1-4|NA
CASSLAGPGNEKLFF
TGTGCCAGCAGCTTGGCAGGGCCAGGGAATGAAAAACTGTTTTTT
>TRBV19|NA|TRBJ1-2|TRBD1
CASSIWRRGRGLNYGYTF
TGTGCCAGTAGTATATGGCGCAGGGGGCGAGGACTGAACTATGGCTACACCTTC
>TRBV29-1|NA|TRBJ2-3|TRBD2
CSVSGLAGGQGDTQYF
TGCAGCGTCTCCGGACTAGCGGGGGGGCAAGGAGATACGCAGTATTTT
>TRBV6-5|NA|TRBJ1-6|TRBD1
CASSPGQGGSPLHF
TGTGCCAGCAGTCCCGGACAGGGGGGTTCACCCCTCCACTTT
>TRBV15|NA|TRBJ1-5|NA
CATRAARGNQPQHF
TGTGCCACCCGTGCGGCGAGGGGCAATCAGCCCCAGCATTTT